The 10 T cell receptor beta chains below were found in one sample sequenced in a study of blood T cell repertoires in COVID-19. Some clones are missing from TCRdb's copy, which holds only in-frame ones; the method was immunoSEQ multiplex PCR. The data contain around 75,000 clones, approximately 84% of them singletons. Sequenced material: peripheral blood. The origin of the receptors is a man aged 50 or older with COVID-19, enrolled during active disease.

This sequence joins TRBV7-9 and TRBJ2-5; D might be TRBD2 (5 bases). The germline V gene encodes CDR1 SEHNR and CDR2 FQNEAQ (reference sequence). The V end lost 8 bases, the J end lost 0 bases, and 10 bases lay between the germline ends. This CDR3 comprises 13 residues. CDR3 amino acids: CASQRGYQETQYF. In nucleotides, the CDR3 is TGTGCCAGCCAACGAGGGTACCAAGAGACCCAGTACTTC.

V is TRBV6-5 and J is TRBJ2-5; TRBD1 aligns across 7 bases. The CDR3 spans 13 residues. V shed 10 bases, J shed 2 bases, and the junction held 7 bases outside the gene matches. Per the germline V gene, CDR1 is MNHEY and CDR2 is SVGAGI. The CDR3 coding sequence is TGTGCCATGCGGACAGGACATCAAGAGACCCAGTACTTC. Translation: CAMRTGHQETQYF.

The chain combines TRBV19 with TRBJ1-1; D ambiguous. Germline V CDR1 and CDR2: LNHDA, SQIVND (reference sequence). The CDR3 loop spans 13 amino acids. Between the trimmed V and J ends, which lost 6 bases and 4 bases, there was a span of 12 bases. The CDR3 is CASSLKGVTEAFF. CDR3 DNA: TGTGCCAGTAGCCTTAAGGGAGTCACTGAAGCTTTCTTT.

The chain couples TRBV6-5 to TRBJ1-2; no reliable D call. The CDR3 length is 16 residues. V was cut by 0 bases and J by 2 bases, with 13 bases left in between. Germline V lookup: CDR1 MNHEY, CDR2 SVGAGI. CDR3 sequence: CASSYSQVEPNYGYTF. The CDR3 DNA reads as TGTGCCAGCAGTTACTCGCAGGTGGAACCCAACTATGGCTACACCTTC.

The V call is TRBV6-5, the J call TRBJ1-5; a possible D gene is TRBD1 (6 bases). Germline-derived CDR1 and CDR2 are MNHEY and SVGAGI. The V end lost 6 bases, the J end lost 0 bases, and 12 bases lay between the germline ends. This CDR3 spans 15 amino acids. CDR3 loop: CASRKTGYSNQPQHF. CDR3 in DNA: TGTGCCAGCAGAAAGACAGGATATAGCAATCAGCCCCAGCATTTT.

The rearrangement uses TRBV3-1 (or the pseudogene TRBV3-2) and TRBJ2-7, with 8 bases that match TRBD1. The CDR3 sequence is 15 residues long. Trimming removed 5 bases from V and 5 bases from J; junction bases left unmatched: 11. Looked up from germline, CDR1 is LGHDT and CDR2 is YNNKEL (reference sequence). The DNA of the CDR3 is TGTGCCAGCAGCTCAAGAGGACAGGGTAAAGACGAGCAGTACTTC. Its protein product is CASSSRGQGKDEQYF.

The gene calls are TRBV11-3 and TRBJ1-1; D unresolved. V dropped 3 bases and J dropped 4 bases, with 9 bases sitting between them. The germline gives CDR1 SGHNT, CDR2 YENEEA. This CDR3 is 13 amino acids long. The CDR3 reads CASSLEVSTEAFF. CDR3 bases: TGTGCCAGCAGCTTGGAGGTGAGCACTGAAGCTTTCTTT.

CDR3 sequence (DNA): TGTGCCAGCAGCTCCTCCCGGTCCTACGAGCAGTACTTC. Its translation: CASSSSRSYEQYF. V usage is TRBV11-2 and J usage is TRBJ2-7, with D hard to call. CDR1 and CDR2 from the germline V gene are SGHAT and FQNNGV. The V end lost 4 bases, the J end lost 1 base, and 8 bases lay between the germline ends. This CDR3 is 13 amino acids long.

The genes are TRBV19 and TRBJ2-5, with 10 bases that match TRBD1. V lost 4 bases to trimming and J lost 5 bases; unmatched junction nucleotides: 10. Germline assignment: CDR1 LNHDA and CDR2 SQIVND (reference sequence). The CDR3 contains 16 residues. In nucleotides, the CDR3 is TGTGCCAGTAGTACCCACGGACAGGGGGTCGGTGAGACCCAGTACTTC. Translating it yields CASSTHGQGVGETQYF.

The chain has TRBV7-2 and TRBJ2-5; D gene unclear. The germline V gene encodes CDR1 SGHTA and CDR2 FQGNSA. Trimming removed 0 bases at V and 5 bases at J, with 4 bases between. The CDR3 is 12 amino acids. The CDR3 region is CASSLAEETQYF. CDR3 bases: TGTGCCAGCAGCTTAGCGGAGGAGACCCAGTACTTC.